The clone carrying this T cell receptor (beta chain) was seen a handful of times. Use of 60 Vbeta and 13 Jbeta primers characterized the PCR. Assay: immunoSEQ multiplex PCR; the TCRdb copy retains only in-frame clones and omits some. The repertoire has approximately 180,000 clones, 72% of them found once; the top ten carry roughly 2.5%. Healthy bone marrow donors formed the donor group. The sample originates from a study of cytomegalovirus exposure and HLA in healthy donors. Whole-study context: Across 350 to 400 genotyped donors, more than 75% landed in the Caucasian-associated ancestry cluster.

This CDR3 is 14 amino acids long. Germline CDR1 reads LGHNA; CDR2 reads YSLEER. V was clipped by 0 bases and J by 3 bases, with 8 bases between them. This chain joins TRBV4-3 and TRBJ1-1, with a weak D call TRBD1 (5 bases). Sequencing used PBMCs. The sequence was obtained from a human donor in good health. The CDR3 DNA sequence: TGCGCCAGCAGCCAAGACAGGGTAGACACTGAAGCTTTCTTT. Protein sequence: CASSQDRVDTEAFF.